Listed here are 10 T cell receptor beta chains from one sample, sequenced in a study of T cell responses to AZD1222 COVID-19 vaccine. The data were produced by immunoSEQ multiplex PCR, yet TCRdb's version contains in-frame clones alone and is incomplete. The sample has around 110,000 clones, about 90% seen once. Sequencing was performed on peripheral blood, taken on day 0 of AZD1222 vaccination. Receptors were obtained from an adult in good health.

The chain recombines TRBV18 with TRBJ2-2; either TRBD1 or TRBD2 may fit D (6 bases each). There are 15 residues in the CDR3. Germline loops: CDR1 KGHSH, CDR2 LQKENI. Deletions cut 9 bases from V and 4 bases from J, with 18 bases between. The CDR3 DNA follows: TGTGCCAGTCAACGAGAGGGGGGAATCACCGGGGAGCTGTTTTTT. Protein sequence: CASQREGGITGELFF.

CDR3 sequence reads: CSARVNREAFF. The CDR3 coding sequence is TGCAGTGCGCGGGTCAACCGTGAAGCTTTCTTT. V and J are TRBV20-1 and TRBJ1-1, with D uncertain. The germline gives CDR1 DFQATT, CDR2 SNEGSKA (reference sequence). With 6 bases removed from V and 7 bases from J, the gap between germline ends came to 12 bases. CDR3 length equals 11 residues.

The rearrangement joins TRBV2 to TRBJ2-2, with no clear D. The CDR3 has 13 amino acids. Trimming removed 6 bases at V and 7 bases at J, with 12 bases between. Germline values: CDR1 SNHLY, CDR2 FYNNEI. CDR3 sequence reads: CASRGLDGGELFF. CDR3 sequence (DNA): TGTGCCAGCAGAGGGTTAGACGGCGGGGAGCTGTTTTTT. The whole variable domain, remainder taken from reference TRBV2 and TRBJ2-2, is EPEVTQTPSHQVTQMGQEVILRCVPISNHLYFYWYRQILGQKVEFLVSFYNNEISEKSEIFDDQFSVERPDGSNFTLKIRSTKLEDSAMYFCASRGLDGGELFFGEGSRLTVL.

This clone showed up just once. This chain uses TRBV25-1 with TRBJ1-2; TRBD1 is a possible D gene (5 bases). Germline assignment: CDR1 MGHDK and CDR2 SYGVNS. The ends were cut back, 6 bases at V and 5 bases at J, with 10 bases in the middle. CDR3 length equals 12 residues. The CDR3 loop is CASSQGEYGYTF. CDR3 in DNA: TGTGCCAGCAGCCAGGGTGAATATGGCTACACCTTC.

This sequence joins TRBV19 and TRBJ2-7; D gene ambiguous. Trimming pared 0 bases from V and 3 bases from J, leaving 9 bases between. CDR1 and CDR2 from the germline V gene are LNHDA and SQIVND (reference sequence). The CDR3 length is 14 residues. The CDR3 sequence is CASSIDARFYEQYF. The CDR3 region has the DNA TGTGCCAGTAGTATAGATGCTAGATTCTACGAGCAGTACTTC.

This sequence joins TRBV4-1 and TRBJ1-5, with 9 bases fitting TRBD1. This CDR3 region has 15 residues. Germline values: CDR1 MGHRA, CDR2 YSYEKL. Trimming at V came to 8 bases and at J to 4 bases, leaving 9 bases not matched to a gene. The CDR3 loop reads CASSPGQGMNQPQHF. Written as DNA, the CDR3 is TGCGCCAGCTCCCCGGGACAGGGCATGAATCAGCCCCAGCATTTT.

This rearrangement joins TRBV19 to TRBJ2-1; 11 bases map to TRBD2. Germline V gene data show CDR1 as LNHDA and CDR2 as SQIVND (reference sequence). The CDR3 consists of 16 residues. V lost 6 bases, J lost 8 bases, and 12 bases stayed unmatched. CDR3 sequence: CASSPITSGSIDEQFF. The CDR3 region has the DNA TGTGCCAGTAGCCCTATTACTAGCGGGAGCATCGATGAGCAGTTCTTC.

The chain couples TRBV2 to TRBJ2-7; possibly TRBD2 for D (5 bases). The CDR3 contains 14 residues. V was shortened by 3 bases and J by 4 bases, with 13 bases between the two germline ends. The germline V gene has CDR1 SNHLY and CDR2 FYNNEI. The CDR3 is CASSDPPSYYEQYF. The CDR3 region has the DNA TGTGCCAGCAGTGATCCCCCTAGCTATTACGAGCAGTACTTC.

This chain uses TRBV9 with TRBJ2-4, with 11 bases lining up with TRBD2. With V trimmed by 4 bases and J by 9 bases, 12 bases remained unmatched. Per germline, CDR1 SGDLS and CDR2 YYNGEE. The CDR3 loop spans 16 amino acids. The CDR3: CASSKGTSGLWSIQYF. The CDR3 bases are TGTGCCAGCAGCAAAGGGACTAGCGGCTTGTGGAGCATTCAGTACTTC.

This clone is a singleton in its sample. J is TRBJ2-3 and V is TRBV6-2 or TRBV6-3; D call uncertain. The CDR3 has 14 amino acids. V lost 3 bases to trimming and J lost 4 bases, with 11 bases between them. CDR1 is MNHEY, CDR2 SVGEGT, per germline. The CDR3 bases are TGTGCCAGCAGTTATTCTTTTGGCGCAGATACGCAGTATTTT. Translation gives CASSYSFGADTQYF.